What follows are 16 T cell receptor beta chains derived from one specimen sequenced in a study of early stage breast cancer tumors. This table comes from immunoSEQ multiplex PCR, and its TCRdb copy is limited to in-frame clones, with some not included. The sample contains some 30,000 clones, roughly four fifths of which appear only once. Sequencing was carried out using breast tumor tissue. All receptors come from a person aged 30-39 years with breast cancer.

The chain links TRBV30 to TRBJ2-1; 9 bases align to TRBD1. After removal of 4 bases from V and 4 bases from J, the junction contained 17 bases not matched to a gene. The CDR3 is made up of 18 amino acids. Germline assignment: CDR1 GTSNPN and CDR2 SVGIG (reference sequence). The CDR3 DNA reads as TGTGCCTGGAAACAACAGGGGGCGGCGGGTGGGAGATACAATGAGCAGTTCTTC. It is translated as CAWKQQGAAGGRYNEQFF.

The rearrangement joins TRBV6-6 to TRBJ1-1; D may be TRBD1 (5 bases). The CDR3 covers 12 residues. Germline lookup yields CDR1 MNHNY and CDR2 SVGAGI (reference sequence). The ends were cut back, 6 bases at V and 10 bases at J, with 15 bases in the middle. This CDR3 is CASRSSGTGAFF. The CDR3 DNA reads TGTGCCAGCAGATCCTCCGGGACGGGAGCTTTCTTT.

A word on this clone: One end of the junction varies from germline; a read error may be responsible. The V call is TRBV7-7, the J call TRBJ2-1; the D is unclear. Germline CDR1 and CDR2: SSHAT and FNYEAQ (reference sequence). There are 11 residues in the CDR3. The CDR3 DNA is TGTGCTAGCAGCTTAAGGAATGAGCAGTTCTTC. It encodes CASSLRNEQFF.

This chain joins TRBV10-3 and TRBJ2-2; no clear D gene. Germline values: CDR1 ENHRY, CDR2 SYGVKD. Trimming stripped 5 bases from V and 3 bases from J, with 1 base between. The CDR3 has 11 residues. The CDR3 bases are TGTGCCATCAGTTACACCGGGGAGCTGTTTTTT. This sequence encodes CAISYTGELFF.

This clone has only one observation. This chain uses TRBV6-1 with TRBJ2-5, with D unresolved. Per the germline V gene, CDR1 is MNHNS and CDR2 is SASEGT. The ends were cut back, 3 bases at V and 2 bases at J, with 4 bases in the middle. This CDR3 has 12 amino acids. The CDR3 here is CASSDSQETQYF. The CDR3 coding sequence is TGTGCCAGCAGTGACAGTCAAGAGACCCAGTACTTC.

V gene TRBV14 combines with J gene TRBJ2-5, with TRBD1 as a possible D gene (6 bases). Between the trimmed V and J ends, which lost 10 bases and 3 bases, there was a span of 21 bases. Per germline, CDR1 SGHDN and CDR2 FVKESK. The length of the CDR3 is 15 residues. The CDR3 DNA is TGTGCCAACCACCCCTTCGGGACAAAAGAAGAGACCCAGTACTTC. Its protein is CANHPFGTKEETQYF.

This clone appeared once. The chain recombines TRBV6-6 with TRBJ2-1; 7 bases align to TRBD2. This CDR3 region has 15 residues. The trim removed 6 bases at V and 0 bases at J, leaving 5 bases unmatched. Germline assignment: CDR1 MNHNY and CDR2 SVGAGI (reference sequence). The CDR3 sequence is CASSPGGSSYNEQFF. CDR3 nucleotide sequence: TGTGCCAGCAGCCCCGGCGGGAGCTCCTACAATGAGCAGTTCTTC.

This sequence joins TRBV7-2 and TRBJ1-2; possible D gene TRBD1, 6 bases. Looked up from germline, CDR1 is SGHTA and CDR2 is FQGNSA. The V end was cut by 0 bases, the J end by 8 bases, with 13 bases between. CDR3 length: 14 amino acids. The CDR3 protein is CASSLAQRGGGYTF. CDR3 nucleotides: TGTGCCAGCAGCTTAGCGCAACGAGGGGGAGGCTACACCTTC.

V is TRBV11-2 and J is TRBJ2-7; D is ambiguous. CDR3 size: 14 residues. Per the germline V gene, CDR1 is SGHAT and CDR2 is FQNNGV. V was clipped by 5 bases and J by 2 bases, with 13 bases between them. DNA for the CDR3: TGTGCCAGCAGCCGCTCTAGTGTAGCCTACGAGCAGTACTTC. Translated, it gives CASSRSSVAYEQYF.

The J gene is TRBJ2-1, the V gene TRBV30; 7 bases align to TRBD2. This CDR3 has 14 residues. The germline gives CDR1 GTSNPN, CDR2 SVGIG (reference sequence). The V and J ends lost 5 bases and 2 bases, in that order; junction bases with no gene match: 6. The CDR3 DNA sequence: TGTGCCTGGGAACTAGCGACCCCCTACAATGAGCAGTTCTTC. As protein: CAWELATPYNEQFF.

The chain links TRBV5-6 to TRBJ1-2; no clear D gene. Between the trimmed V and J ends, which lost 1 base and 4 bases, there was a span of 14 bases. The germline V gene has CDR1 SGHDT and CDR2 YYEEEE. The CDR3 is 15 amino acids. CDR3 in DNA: TGTGCCAGCAGCTTGAGTCCGGGAGAAAGCTATGGCTACACCTTC. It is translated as CASSLSPGESYGYTF. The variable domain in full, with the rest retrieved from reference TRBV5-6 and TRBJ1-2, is DAGVTQSPTHLIKTRGQQVTLRCSPKSGHDTVSWYQQALGQGPQFIFQYYEEEERQRGNFPDRFSGHQFPNYSSELNVNALLLGDSALYLCASSLSPGESYGYTFGSGTRLTVV.

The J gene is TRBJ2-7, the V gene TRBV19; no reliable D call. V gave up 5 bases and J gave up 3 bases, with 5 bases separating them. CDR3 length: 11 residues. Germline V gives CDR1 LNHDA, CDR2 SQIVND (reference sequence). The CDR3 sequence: CASSVGYEQYF. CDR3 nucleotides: TGTGCCAGTAGTGTTGGCTACGAGCAGTACTTC.

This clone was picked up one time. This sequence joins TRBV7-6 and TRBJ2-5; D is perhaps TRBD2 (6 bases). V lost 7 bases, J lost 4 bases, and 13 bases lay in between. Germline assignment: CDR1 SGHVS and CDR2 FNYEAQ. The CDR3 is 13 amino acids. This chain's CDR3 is CASNPLRGETQYF. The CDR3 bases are TGTGCCAGCAATCCACTGCGGGGAGAGACCCAGTACTTC.

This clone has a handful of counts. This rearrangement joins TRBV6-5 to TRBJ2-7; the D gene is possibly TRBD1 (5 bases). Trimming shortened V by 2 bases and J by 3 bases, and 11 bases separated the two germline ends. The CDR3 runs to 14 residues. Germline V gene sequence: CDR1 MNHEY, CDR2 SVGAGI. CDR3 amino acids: CASSYVGRDYEQYF. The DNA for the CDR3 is TGTGCCAGCAGTTACGTGGGCAGGGACTACGAGCAGTACTTC.

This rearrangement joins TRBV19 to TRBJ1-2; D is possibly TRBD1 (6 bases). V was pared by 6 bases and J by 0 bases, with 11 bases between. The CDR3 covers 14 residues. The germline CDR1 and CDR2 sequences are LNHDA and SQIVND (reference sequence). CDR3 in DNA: TGTGCCAGTAGAAGGGACATATCTAACTATGGCTACACCTTC. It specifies CASRRDISNYGYTF.

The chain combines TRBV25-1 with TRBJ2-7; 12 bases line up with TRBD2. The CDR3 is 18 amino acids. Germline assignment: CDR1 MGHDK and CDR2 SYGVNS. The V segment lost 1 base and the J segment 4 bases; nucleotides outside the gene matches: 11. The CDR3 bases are TGTGCCAGCAGTGAATCGAGGCTAGCGGGAGGGCGGGAGTACGAGCAGTACTTC. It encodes CASSESRLAGGREYEQYF.